The entry below describes one T cell receptor (beta chain). The source of the sample is a study of blood T cells in healthy people across ages. With a J-beta primer mix and a sample-barcoded 5' primer, a second PCR ran about 7 to 11 cycles. TCRdb re-analysed the 5' RACE reads in MiXCR, keeping a single row per CDR3 protein. The data show roughly 1,500,000 distinct CDR3 sequences, roughly 45% seen once. CDR1 and CDR2 (germline): LGHDT, YNNKEL (reference sequence). The CDR3 has 13 amino acids. With 1 base clipped from V and 11 bases from J, the junction kept 5 bases outside the gene matches. The rearrangement uses TRBV3-1 and TRBJ2-5; 9 bases agree with TRBD2. The sequencing sample was made of blood. This sequence originates from a woman aged 18-35 years in good health. DNA of the CDR3: TGTGCCAGCAGCCAAGGTCGAGCGGGGGGACAGTACTTC. It codes for CASSQGRAGGQYF.